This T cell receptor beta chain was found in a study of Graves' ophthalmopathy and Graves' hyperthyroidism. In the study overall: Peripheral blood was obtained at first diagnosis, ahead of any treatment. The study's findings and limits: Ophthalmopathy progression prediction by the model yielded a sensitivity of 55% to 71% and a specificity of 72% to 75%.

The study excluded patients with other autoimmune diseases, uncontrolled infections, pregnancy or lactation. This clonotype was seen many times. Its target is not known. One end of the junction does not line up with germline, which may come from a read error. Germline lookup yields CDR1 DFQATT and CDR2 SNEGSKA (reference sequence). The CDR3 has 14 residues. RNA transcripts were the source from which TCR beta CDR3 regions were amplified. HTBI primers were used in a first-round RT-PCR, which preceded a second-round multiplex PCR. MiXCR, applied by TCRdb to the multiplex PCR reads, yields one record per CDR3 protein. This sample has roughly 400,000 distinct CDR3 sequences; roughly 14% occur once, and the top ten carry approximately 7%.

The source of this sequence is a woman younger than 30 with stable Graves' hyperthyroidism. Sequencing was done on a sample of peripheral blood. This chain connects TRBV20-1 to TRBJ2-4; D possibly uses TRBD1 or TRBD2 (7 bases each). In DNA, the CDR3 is TGCAGTGCTTGGGGCCAGGGGGGGCGGATCATTAAGTACTTC. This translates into CSAWGQGGRIIKYF.